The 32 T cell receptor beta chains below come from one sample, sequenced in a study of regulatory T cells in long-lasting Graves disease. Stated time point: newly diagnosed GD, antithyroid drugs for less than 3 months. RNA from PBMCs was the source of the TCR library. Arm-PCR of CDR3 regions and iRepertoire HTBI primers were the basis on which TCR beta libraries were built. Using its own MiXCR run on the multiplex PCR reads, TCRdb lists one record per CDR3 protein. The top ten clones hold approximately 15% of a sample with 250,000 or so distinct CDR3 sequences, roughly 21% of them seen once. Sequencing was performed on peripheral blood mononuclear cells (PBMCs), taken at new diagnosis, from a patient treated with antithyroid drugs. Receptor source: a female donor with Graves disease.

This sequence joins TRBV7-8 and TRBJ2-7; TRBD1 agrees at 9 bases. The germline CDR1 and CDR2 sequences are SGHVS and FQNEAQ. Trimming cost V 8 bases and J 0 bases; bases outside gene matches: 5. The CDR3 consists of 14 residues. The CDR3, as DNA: TGTGCCAGCTTGGGGACAGGGAGCTCCTACGAGCAGTACTTC. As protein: CASLGTGSSYEQYF. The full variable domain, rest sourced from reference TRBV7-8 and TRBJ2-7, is GAGVSQSPRYKVAKRGQDVALRCDPISGHVSLFWYQQALGQGPEFLTYFQNEAQLDKSGLPSDRFFAERPEGSVSTLKIQRTQQEDSAVYLCASLGTGSSYEQYFGPGTRLTVT.

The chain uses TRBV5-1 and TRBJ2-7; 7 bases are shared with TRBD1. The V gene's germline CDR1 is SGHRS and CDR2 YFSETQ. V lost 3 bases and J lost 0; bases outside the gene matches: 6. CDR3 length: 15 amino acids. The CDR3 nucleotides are TGCGCCAGCAGCTCGGACAGGAAGGTCTCCTACGAGCAGTACTTC. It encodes CASSSDRKVSYEQYF.

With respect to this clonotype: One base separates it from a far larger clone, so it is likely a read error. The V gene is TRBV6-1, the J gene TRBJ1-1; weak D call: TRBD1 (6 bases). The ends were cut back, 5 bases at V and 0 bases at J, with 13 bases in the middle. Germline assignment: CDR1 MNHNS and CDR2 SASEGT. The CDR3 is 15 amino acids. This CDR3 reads CASSFGQYMNTEAFF. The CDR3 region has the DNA TGTGCCAGCAGTTTCGGACAGTACATGAACACTGAAGCTTTCTTT.

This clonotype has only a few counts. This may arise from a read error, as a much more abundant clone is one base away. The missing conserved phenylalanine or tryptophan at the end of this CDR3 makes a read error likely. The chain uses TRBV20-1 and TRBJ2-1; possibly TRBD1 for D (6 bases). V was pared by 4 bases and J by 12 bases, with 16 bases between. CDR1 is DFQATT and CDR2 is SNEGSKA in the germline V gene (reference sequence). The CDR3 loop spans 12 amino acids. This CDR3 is CSANLGGPGQFS. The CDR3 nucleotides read TGCAGTGCTAACCTTGGGGGCCCGGGGCAGTTCTCC.

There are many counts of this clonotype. The CDR3 coding sequence is TGCAGTGCCGAAGGGGGGCCCTTAAACACCGGGGAGCTGTTTTTT. Amino acids: CSAEGGPLNTGELFF. The rearrangement uses TRBV20-1 and TRBJ2-2; D is tentatively TRBD1 or TRBD2 (6 bases each). CDR1 DFQATT and CDR2 SNEGSKA come from the germline V gene (reference sequence). The CDR3 length is 15 residues. Deletions cut 6 bases from V and 2 bases from J, with 16 bases between.

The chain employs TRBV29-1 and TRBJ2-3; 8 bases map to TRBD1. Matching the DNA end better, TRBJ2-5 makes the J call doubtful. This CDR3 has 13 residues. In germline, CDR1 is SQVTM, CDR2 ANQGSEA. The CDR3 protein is CSVVQGGGETQYF. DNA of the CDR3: TGCAGCGTGGTACAGGGGGGAGGAGAGACCCAGTACTTC.

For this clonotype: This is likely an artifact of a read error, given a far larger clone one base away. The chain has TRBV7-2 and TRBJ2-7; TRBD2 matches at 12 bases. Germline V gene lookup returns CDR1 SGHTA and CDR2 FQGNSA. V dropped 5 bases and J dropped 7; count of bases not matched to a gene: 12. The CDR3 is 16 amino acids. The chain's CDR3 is CASSLQLAGGNNEQYF. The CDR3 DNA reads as TGTGCCAGCAGCCTCCAACTAGCGGGAGGTAACAATGAGCAGTACTTC.

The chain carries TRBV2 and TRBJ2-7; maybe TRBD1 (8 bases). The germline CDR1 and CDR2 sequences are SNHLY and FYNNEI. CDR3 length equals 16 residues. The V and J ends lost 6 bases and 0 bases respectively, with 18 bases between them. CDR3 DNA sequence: TGTGCCAGCAGATCAACAGGGGGGGGAGTCTCCTACGAGCAGTACTTC. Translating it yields CASRSTGGGVSYEQYF.

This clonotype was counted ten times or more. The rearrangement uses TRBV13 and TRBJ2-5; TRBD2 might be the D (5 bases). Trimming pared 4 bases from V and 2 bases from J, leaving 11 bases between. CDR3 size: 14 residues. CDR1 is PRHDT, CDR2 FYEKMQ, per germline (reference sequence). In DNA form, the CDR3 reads TGTGCCAGCAGCTATTCTAGCACTCAAGAGACCCAGTACTTC. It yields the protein CASSYSSTQETQYF. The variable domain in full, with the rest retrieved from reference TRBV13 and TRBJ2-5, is AAGVIQSPRHLIKEKRETATLKCYPIPRHDTVYWYQQGPGQDPQFLISFYEKMQSDKGSIPDRFSAQQFSDYHSELNMSSLELGDSALYFCASSYSSTQETQYFGPGTRLLVL.

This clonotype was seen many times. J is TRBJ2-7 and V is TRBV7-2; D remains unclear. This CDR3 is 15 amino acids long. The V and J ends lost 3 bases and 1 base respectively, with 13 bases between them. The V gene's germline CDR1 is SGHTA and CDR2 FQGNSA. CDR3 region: CASSLGVSVSYEQYF. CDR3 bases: TGTGCCAGCAGCTTGGGTGTTTCAGTGTCCTACGAGCAGTACTTC.

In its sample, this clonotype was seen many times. The CDR3 DNA reads as TGTGCCAGCAGTTACTCGAGACTAGCGGGGACCCGTCGATACAATGAGCAGTTCTTC. As protein: CASSYSRLAGTRRYNEQFF. This chain joins TRBV6-2 or TRBV6-3 and TRBJ2-1; 11 nucleotides align to TRBD2. V was pared by 0 bases and J by 4 bases, with 11 bases of the junction left unmatched. The CDR3 runs to 19 residues. Germline values: CDR1 MNHEY, CDR2 SVGEGT.

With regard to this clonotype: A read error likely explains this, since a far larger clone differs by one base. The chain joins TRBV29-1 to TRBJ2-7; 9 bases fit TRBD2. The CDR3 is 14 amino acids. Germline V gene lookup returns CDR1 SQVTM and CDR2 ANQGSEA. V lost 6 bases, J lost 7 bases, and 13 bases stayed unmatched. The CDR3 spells CSVQRRGGPREQYF. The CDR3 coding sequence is TGCAGCGTCCAACGGCGGGGGGGGCCTAGGGAGCAGTACTTC.

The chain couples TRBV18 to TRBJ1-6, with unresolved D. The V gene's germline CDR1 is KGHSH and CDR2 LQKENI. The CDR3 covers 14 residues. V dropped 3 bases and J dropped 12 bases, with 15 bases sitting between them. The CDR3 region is CASSPGSPWEPLHF. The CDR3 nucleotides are TGTGCCAGCTCACCCGGGAGCCCGTGGGAACCCCTCCACTTT.

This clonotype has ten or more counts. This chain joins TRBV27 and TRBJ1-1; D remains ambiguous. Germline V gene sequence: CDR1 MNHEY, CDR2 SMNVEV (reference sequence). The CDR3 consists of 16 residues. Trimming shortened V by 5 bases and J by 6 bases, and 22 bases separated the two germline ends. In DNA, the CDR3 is TGTGCCAGCAGTCAGCGCCGGGCCTTCAAAATCGCTGAAGCTTTCTTT. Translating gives CASSQRRAFKIAEAFF.

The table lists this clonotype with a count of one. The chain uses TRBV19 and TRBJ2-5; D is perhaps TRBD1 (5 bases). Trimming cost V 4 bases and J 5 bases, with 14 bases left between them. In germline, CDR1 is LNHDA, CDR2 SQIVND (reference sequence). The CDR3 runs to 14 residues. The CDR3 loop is CASSTGQYRETQYF. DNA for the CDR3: TGTGCCAGTAGTACAGGGCAGTACCGGGAGACCCAGTACTTC. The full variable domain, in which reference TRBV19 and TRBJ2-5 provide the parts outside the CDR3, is DGGITQSPKYLFRKEGQNVTLSCEQNLNHDAMYWYRQDPGQGLRLIYYSQIVNDFQKGDIAEGYSVSREKKESFPLTVTSAQKNPTAFYLCASSTGQYRETQYFGPGTRLLVL.

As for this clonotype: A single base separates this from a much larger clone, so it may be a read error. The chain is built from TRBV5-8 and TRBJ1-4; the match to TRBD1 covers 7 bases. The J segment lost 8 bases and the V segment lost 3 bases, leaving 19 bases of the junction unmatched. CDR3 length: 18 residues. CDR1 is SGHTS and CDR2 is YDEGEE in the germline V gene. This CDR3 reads CASSSSPLGTAVGEKLFF. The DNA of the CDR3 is TGTGCCAGCAGCTCGAGCCCCCTAGGGACAGCAGTAGGCGAAAAACTGTTTTTT. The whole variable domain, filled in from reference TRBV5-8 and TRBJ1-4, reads EAGVTQSPTHLIKTRGQQATLRCSPISGHTSVYWYQQALGLGLQFLLWYDEGEERNRGNFPPRFSGRQFPNYSSELNVNALELEDSALYLCASSSSPLGTAVGEKLFFGSGTQLSVL.

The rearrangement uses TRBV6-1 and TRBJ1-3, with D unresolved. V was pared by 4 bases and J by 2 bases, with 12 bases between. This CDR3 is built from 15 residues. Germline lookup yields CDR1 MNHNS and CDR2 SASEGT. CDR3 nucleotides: TGTGCCAGCAGTGCGTCCCCAGCCGCTGGAAACACCATATATTTT. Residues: CASSASPAAGNTIYF.

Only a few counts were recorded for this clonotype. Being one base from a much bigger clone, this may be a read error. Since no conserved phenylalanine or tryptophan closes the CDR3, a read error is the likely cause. For the CDR3, the DNA is TGCAGTGCTAGAGAGTCCACCTACAATGAGCAGTTCGTC. Its translation: CSARESTYNEQFV. The chain carries TRBV20-1 and TRBJ2-1; D remains unclear. The length of the CDR3 is 13 residues. CDR1 is DFQATT, CDR2 SNEGSKA, per germline (reference sequence). V was pared by 0 bases and J by 2 bases, with 5 bases between.

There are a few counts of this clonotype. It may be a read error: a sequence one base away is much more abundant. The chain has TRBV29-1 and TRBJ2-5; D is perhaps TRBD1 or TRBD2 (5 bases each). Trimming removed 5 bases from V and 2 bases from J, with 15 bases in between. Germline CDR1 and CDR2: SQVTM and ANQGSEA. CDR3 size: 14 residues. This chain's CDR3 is CSVYGASYQETQYF. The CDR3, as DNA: TGCAGCGTTTACGGGGCTAGCTATCAAGAGACCCAGTACTTC.

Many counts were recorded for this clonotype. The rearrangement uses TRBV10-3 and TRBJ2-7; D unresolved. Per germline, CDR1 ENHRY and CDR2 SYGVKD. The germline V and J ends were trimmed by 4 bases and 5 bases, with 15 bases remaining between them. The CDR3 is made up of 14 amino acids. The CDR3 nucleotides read TGTGCCATCAGTGGGCGAAGGAGCCCCAACGAGCAGTACTTC. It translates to CAISGRRSPNEQYF.

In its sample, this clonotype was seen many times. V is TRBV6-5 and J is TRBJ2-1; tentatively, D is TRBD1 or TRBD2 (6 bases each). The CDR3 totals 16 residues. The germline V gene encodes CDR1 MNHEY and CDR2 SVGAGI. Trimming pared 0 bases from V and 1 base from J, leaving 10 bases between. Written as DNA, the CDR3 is TGTGCCAGCAGTTACTCGATAGGGGGGTCCTACAATGAGCAGTTCTTC. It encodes CASSYSIGGSYNEQFF.

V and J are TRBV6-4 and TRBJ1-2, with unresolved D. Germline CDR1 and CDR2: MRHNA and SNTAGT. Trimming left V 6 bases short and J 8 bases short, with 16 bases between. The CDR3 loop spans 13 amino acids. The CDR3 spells CASRQTLGKGYTF. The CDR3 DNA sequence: TGTGCCAGCAGACAGACCTTGGGGAAGGGCTACACCTTC.

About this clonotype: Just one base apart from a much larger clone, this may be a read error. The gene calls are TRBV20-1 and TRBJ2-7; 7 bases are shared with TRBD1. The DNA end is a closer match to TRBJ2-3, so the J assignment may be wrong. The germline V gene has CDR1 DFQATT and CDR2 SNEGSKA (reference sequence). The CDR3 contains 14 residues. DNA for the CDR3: TGCAGTGCGGATCCGGGACAGACAGCAGATACGCAGTATTTT. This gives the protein CSADPGQTADTQYF.

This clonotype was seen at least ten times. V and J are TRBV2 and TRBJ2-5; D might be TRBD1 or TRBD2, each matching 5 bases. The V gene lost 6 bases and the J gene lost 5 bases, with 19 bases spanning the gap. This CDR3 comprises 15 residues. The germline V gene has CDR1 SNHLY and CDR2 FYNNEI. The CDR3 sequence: CASSAIRGHSETQYF. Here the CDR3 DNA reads TGTGCCAGCAGCGCAATCCGGGGCCATTCCGAGACCCAGTACTTC.

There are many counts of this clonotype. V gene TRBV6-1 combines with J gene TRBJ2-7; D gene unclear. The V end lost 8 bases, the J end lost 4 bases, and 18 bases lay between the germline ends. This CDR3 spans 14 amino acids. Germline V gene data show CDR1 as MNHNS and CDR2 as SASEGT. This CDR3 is CASRPPRNLYEQYF. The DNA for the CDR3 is TGTGCCAGCCGACCCCCCAGGAACCTTTACGAGCAGTACTTC.

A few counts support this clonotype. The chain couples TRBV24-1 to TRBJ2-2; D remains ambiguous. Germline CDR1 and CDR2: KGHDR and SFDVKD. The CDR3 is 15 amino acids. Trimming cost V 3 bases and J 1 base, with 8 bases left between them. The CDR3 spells CATSDRAENTGELFF. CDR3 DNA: TGTGCCACCAGTGATAGGGCAGAGAACACCGGGGAGCTGTTTTTT.

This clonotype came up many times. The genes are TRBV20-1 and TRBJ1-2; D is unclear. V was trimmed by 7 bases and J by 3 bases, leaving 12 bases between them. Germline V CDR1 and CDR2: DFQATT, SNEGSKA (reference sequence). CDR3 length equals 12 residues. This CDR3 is CSGVGRYYGYTF. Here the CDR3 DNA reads TGCAGTGGGGTGGGCCGCTACTATGGCTACACCTTC.

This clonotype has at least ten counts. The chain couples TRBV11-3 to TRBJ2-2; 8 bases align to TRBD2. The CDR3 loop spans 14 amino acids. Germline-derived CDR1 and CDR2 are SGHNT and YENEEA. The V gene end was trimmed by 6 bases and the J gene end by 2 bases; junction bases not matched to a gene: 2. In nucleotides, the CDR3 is TGTGCCAGCAGTCGGGGGGGTAACACCGGGGAGCTGTTTTTT. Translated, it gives CASSRGGNTGELFF. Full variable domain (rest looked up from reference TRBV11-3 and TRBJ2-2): EAGVVQSPRYKIIEKKQPVAFWCNPISGHNTLYWYLQNLGQGPELLIRYENEEAVDDSQLPKDRFSAERLKGVDSTLKIQPAELGDSAVYLCASSRGGNTGELFFGEGSRLTVL.

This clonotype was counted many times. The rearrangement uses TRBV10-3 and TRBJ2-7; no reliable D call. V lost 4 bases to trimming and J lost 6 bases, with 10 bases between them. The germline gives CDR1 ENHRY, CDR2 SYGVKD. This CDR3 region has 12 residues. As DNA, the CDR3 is TGTGCCATCAGTGCAACGAACGGCGAGCAGTACTTC. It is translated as CAISATNGEQYF.

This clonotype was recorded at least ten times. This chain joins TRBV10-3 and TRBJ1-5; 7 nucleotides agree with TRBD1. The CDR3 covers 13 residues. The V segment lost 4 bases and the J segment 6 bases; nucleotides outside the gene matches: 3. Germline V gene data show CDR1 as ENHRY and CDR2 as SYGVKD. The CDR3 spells CAISVDRSQPQHF. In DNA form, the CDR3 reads TGTGCCATCAGTGTGGACAGGTCTCAGCCCCAGCATTTT.

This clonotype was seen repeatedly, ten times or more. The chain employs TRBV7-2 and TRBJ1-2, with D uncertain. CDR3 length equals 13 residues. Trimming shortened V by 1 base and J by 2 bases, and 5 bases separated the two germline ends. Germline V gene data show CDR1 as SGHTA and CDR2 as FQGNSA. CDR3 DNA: TGTGCCAGCAGCTTAGAGGGAAACTATGGCTACACCTTC. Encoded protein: CASSLEGNYGYTF.

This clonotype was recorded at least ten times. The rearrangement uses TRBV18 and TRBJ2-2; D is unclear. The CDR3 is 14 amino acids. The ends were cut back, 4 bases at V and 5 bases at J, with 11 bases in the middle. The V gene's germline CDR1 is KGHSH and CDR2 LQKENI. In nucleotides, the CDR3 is TGTGCCAGCTCACGCCCTATGGGGACCGGGGAGCTGTTTTTT. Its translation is CASSRPMGTGELFF.